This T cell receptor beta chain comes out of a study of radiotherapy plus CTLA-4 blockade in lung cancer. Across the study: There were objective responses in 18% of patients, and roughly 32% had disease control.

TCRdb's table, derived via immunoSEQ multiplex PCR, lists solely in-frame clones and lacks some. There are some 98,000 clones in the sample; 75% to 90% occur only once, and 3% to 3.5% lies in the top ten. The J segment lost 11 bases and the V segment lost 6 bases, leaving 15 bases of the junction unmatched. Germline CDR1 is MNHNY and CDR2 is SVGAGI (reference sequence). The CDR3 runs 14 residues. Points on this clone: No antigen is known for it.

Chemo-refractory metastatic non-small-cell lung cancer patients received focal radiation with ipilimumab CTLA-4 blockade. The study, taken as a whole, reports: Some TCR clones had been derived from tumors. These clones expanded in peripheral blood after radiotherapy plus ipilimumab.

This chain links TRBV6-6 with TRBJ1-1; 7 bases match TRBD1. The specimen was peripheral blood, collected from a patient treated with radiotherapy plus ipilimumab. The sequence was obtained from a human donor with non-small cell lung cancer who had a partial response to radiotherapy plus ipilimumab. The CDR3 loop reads CASRVQGQVLDAFF. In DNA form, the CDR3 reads TGTGCCAGCAGAGTACAGGGGCAGGTCTTGGATGCTTTCTTT.